This section outlines one T cell receptor (beta chain) sequence together with its context. As yet, its antigen is unknown. This specimen belongs to a study of shared clonotypes between healthy human individuals. As for the study in general: Per-donor plates numbered three CD4 naive, three CD4 memory, two CD8 naive and one CD8 memory. General observations from the study: Shared clonotypes across all four donors exceeded non-shared ones in generation probability.

Data came from immunoSEQ multiplex PCR; TCRdb stores just in-frame clones and leaves some out. The sample has around 2.5 million clones; 90% to 95% are singletons. The CDR3 has 15 amino acids. The V and J ends lost 6 bases and 9 bases, in that order; junction bases with no gene match: 10. Germline V gene sequence: CDR1 MNHEY, CDR2 SVGAGI. The study drew its donors from healthy HIV-negative adults without recent acute infections or vaccinations. This receptor was identified in a man younger than 35 in good health. Some clones in this sample may be carry-over from other donors' samples. V gene TRBV6-5 combines with J gene TRBJ1-6; 8 positions match TRBD1. The specimen sequenced was naive CD4+ T cells from PBMCs. Subset described: CD45RA+ positively selected. CDR3 in amino acids: CASRVNRDRTSPLHF. As DNA, the CDR3 is TGTGCCAGCAGAGTAAACCGGGACAGGACTTCACCCCTCCACTTT.